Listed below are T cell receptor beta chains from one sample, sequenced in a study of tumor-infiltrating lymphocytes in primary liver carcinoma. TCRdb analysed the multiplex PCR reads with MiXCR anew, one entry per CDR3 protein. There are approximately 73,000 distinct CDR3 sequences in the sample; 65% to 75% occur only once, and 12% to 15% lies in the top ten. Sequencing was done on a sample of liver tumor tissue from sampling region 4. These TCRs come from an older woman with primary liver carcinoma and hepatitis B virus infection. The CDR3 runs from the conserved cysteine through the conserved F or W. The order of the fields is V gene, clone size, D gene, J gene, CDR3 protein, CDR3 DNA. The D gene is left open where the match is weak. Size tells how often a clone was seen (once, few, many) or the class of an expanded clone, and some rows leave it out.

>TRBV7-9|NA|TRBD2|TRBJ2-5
CASSPGTSGNREAQYF
TGTGCCAGCAGCCCCGGGACTAGCGGGAACCGAGAGGCCCAGTACTTC
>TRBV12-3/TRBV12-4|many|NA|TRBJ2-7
CASSLVGEQYF
TGTGCCAGCAGTTTAGTCGGCGAGCAGTACTTC
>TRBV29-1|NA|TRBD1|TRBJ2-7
CSLTWTGSSYVQYF
TGCAGCCTTACCTGGACAGGTAGCTCCTACGTGCAGTACTTC
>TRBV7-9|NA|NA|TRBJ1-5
CASGFGDPPQHF
TGTGCCAGCGGCTTTGGGGATCCGCCCCAGCATTTT
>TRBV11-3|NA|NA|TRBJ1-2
CVSSLGASIYGYTF
TGTGTCAGCAGCTTAGGGGCCTCAATCTATGGCTACACCTTC
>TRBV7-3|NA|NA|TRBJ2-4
CASSSNGQGIQYF
TGTGCCAGCAGCTCAAATGGACAAGGGATTCAGTACTTT
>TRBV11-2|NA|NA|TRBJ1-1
CASSLSRTIIEAFF
TGTGCCAGCAGCTTATCCCGGACTATCATTGAAGCTTTCTTT
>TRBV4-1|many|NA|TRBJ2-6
CASSPQEGTGANVLTF
TGCGCCAGCAGCCCACAAGAAGGGACTGGGGCCAACGTCCTGACTTTC
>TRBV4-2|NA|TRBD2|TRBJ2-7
CTSSQRTSGLFYEQYF
TGTACCAGCAGCCAACGGACTAGCGGCCTATTCTACGAGCAGTACTTC
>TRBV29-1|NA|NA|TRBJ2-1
CSVDRGFYNGQFF
TGCAGCGTTGACAGGGGCTTCTACAATGGGCAGTTTTTC
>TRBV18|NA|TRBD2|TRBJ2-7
CVSSPSAGVSEQYF
TGTGTCAGCTCACCATCCGCGGGAGTCTCCGAGCAGTACTTC
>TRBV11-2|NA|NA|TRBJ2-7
CAIRHTRHEQYF
TGTGCCATCAGACACACTAGACATGAGCAGTACTTC
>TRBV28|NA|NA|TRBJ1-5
CASGRGRCNQPQHF
TGTGCCAGCGGAAGGGGACGTTGCAATCAGCCCCAGCATTTT
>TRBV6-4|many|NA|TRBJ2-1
CASSVDQGRNEQFF
TGTGCCAGCAGTGTAGACCAGGGCCGCAATGAGCAGTTCTTC
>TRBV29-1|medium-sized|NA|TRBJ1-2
CSVEDRSRSYGYTF
TGCAGCGTTGAAGATAGAAGCAGATCCTATGGCTACACCTTC
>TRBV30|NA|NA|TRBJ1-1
CAWSVDSTEAFF
TGTGCCTGGAGTGTAGATAGCACTGAAGCTTTCTTT
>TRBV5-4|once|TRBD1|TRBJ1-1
CASSSRTGPIEAFF
TGTGCAAGCAGCTCAAGGACAGGGCCCATTGAAGCTTTCTTT
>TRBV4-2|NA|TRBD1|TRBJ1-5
CASIQDSTGTGEQPQHF
TGTGCCAGCATCCAAGACTCGACCGGGACAGGGGAACAGCCCCAGCATTTT
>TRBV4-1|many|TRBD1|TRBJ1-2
CASSQDWASRTGAMGYGYTF
TGCGCCAGCAGCCAAGATTGGGCTTCCCGGACAGGAGCCATGGGGTATGGCTACACCTTC
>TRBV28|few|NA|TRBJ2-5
CVSSRDVGQETQYF
TGTGTCAGCAGTCGGGACGTTGGGCAAGAGACCCAGTACTTC
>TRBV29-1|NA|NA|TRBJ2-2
CGVIQTGTENTGGLFF
TGCGGCGTGATCCAAACCGGGACAGAGAACACCGGGGGGCTGTTTTTT
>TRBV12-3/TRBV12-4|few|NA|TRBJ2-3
CASSFFFAGGQGGDTQYF
TGTGCCAGCAGTTTCTTTTTCGCGGGCGGCCAGGGGGGCGATACGCAGTATTTT
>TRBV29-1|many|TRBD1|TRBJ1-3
CSVRGPGNTIYF
TGCAGCGTTAGGGGGCCTGGAAACACCATATATTTT
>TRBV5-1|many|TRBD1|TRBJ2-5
CASSPPGQRAQYF
TGCGCCAGCAGCCCCCCGGGACAGCGAGCCCAGTACTTC
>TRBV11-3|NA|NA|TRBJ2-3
CASSLLSGGTDTQYF
TGTGCCAGCAGCTTATTATCAGGAGGCACAGATACGCAGTATTTT
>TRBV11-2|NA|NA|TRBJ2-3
CACGLYRGNTQYF
TGTGCCTGCGGCTTATATCGAGGAAATACGCAGTATTTT
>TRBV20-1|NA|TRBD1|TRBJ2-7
CSARTGGEYYEQYF
TGCAGTGCTAGGACAGGGGGGGAGTACTACGAGCAGTACTTC
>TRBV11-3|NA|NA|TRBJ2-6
CVSSSEGVGGANVLTF
TGCGTCAGCAGCTCCGAAGGGGTGGGTGGGGCCAACGTCCTGACTTTC
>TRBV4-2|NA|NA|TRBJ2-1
CASSQDSEGFEQFF
TGTGCCAGCAGCCAAGATTCGGAGGGTTTTGAGCAGTTCTTC
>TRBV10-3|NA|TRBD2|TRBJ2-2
CAISEREGPGDLFF
TGTGCCATCAGTGAGCGGGAGGGCCCCGGGGACCTCTTTTTT
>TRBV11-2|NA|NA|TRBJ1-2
CASSLEGGSCGGFTF
TGTGCCAGCAGCTTAGAGGGGGGCAGTTGCGGTGGCTTCACCTTC